This T cell receptor (beta chain) emerged from a study of T cells after yellow fever vaccination. The authors made TCR cDNA by 5'RACE template switching, adding a universal primer site and UMIs. TCRdb called the 5' RACE reads again in MiXCR, with one record for every CDR3 protein. The sample holds about 130,000 distinct CDR3 sequences, 8.9% seen once. This clonotype was found many times. Germline assignment: CDR1 MGHRA and CDR2 YSYEKL. The V end lost 1 base, the J end lost 7 bases, and 14 bases lay between the germline ends. The CDR3 length is 15 residues. This specimen was CD8+ T cells sorted from PBMCs, taken on the day of the yellow fever booster vaccination. This sequence joins TRBV4-1 and TRBJ2-4; D is unresolved. This TCR was recovered from a man in his late teens or twenties who received the YFV17D yellow fever vaccine. CDR3 loop: CASSQGKGTVNIQYF. The CDR3 nucleotides are TGCGCCAGCAGCCAAGGAAAAGGAACAGTGAACATTCAGTACTTC.